Sequencing of this TCR beta chain was carried out in a study of Graves' ophthalmopathy and Graves' hyperthyroidism. Scientists amplified the TCR beta CDR3 regions from RNA transcripts. First-round RT-PCR relied on HTBI primers, and a second-round multiplex PCR came next. TCRdb called the multiplex PCR reads again in MiXCR, with one record for every CDR3 protein. The sample yields nearly 400,000 distinct CDR3 sequences, around 17% seen once. The CDR3 has 12 residues. CDR1 and CDR2 (germline): SQVTM, ANQGSEA. V shed 6 bases and J shed 4 bases, with 12 bases lying between them. Ophthalmopathy was moderately-to-severely active, CAS at least 3, NOSPECS at least 4, lasting under 3 months. Diagnosis relied on clinical symptoms, serum thyroxine, TRAb, thyroid ultrasound and orbital computed tomography. A 10 ml volume of fresh peripheral blood provided the PBMCs. This clonotype appeared many times.

The receptor was derived from a young woman with Graves' ophthalmopathy. Sequencing was performed on peripheral blood. The rearrangement uses TRBV29-1 and TRBJ2-5; D may be TRBD2 (6 bases). Written as DNA, the CDR3 is TGCAGCGTAAGGAAGGAGGGAGAGACCCAGTACTTC. Protein sequence: CSVRKEGETQYF.